The clone carrying this T cell receptor (beta chain) was detected only a few times. The data belong to a study of T-cell memory formation after mild COVID-19. MiXCR, applied by TCRdb to the 5' RACE reads, yields one record per CDR3 protein. Found here are tens of thousands of distinct CDR3 sequences, about 16% of them singletons; the top ten hold around two fifths. This CDR3 comprises 15 residues. V was clipped by 5 bases and J by 6 bases; unmatched bases: 12. Germline-derived CDR1 and CDR2 are MNHNY and SVGAGI (reference sequence). The TCR was taken from a young man who had mild COVID-19 (a few samples of this study predate the infection). Cell type and time point are not known. The chain carries TRBV6-6 and TRBJ2-7, with TRBD1 identical over 8 bases. Sequenced material: PBMCs or a T cell subset sorted from them (not recorded which). In DNA, the CDR3 is TGTGCCAGCAGTACACACCTCTGGACAGGGATCGAGCAGTACTTC. This translates into CASSTHLWTGIEQYF.